The table lists the clone carrying this T cell receptor beta chain with a few counts. Its antigen remains unidentified. The sample belongs to a study of early T cells in non-severe SARS-CoV-2 infection. Study-wide context: Bulk RNA taken from unsorted whole blood was sequenced, leaving chains unpaired.

The CDR3 sequence is 14 residues long. Germline CDR1 reads MNHNS; CDR2 reads SASEGT. Trimming removed 2 bases from V and 8 bases from J, with 15 bases in between. Attached unique molecular identifiers marked individual cDNA molecules. TCRdb re-called the 5' RACE reads with MiXCR, one entry per CDR3 protein. The data hold fewer than 55,000 distinct CDR3 sequences, with 11% observed a single time. Study results and limitations: There was a bias toward anti-spike CD8 responses in VDJdb matching, which missed private and CD4 specificities.

The source is an adult who was a healthcare worker with PCR-confirmed SARS-CoV-2 infection or an uninfected control (not recorded which). The sequencing sample was made of whole blood. The chain uses TRBV6-1 and TRBJ1-1; TRBD1 might be the D (5 bases). CDR3 DNA sequence: TGTGCCAGCAGTGAATCCCTACGGGGGGAGGAAGCTTTCTTT. This translates into CASSESLRGEEAFF.